The 32 T cell receptor beta chains below come from one sample, sequenced in a study of T cell responses to AZD1222 COVID-19 vaccine. Data came from immunoSEQ multiplex PCR; TCRdb stores just in-frame clones and leaves some out. Here the sample spans about 180,000 clones, roughly 91% being singletons. Material: peripheral blood, obtained 28 days after the second dose of the MenACWY control vaccine. All receptors come from an adult who received the MenACWY meningococcal vaccine as a control.

The gene calls are TRBV2 and TRBJ2-1; tentative D call: TRBD1 (6 bases). V was clipped by 4 bases and J by 4 bases, with 8 bases between them. Germline CDR1 is SNHLY and CDR2 is FYNNEI. This CDR3 region has 13 residues. CDR3 residues: CASSGQGYNEQFF. The CDR3 DNA follows: TGTGCCAGCAGTGGGCAGGGGTACAATGAGCAGTTCTTC.

This clone was counted a single time. V usage is TRBV5-1 and J usage is TRBJ1-1, with D possibly being TRBD1 (6 bases). The CDR3 is 15 residues long. The V gene's germline CDR1 is SGHRS and CDR2 YFSETQ. The germline V and J ends were trimmed by 0 bases and 0 bases, with 9 bases remaining between them. CDR3 sequence reads: CASSLEGVMNTEAFF. CDR3 DNA sequence: TGCGCCAGCAGCTTGGAGGGGGTTATGAACACTGAAGCTTTCTTT.

The chain carries TRBV4-2 and TRBJ1-5; no firm D call. The CDR3 spans 16 residues. V lost 5 bases and J 0 bases, leaving 14 bases between the germline ends. In germline, CDR1 is LGHNA, CDR2 YNFKEQ. Here the CDR3 DNA reads TGTGCCAGCAGCGAGGCGGATGCGGATAGCAATCAGCCCCAGCATTTT. It translates to CASSEADADSNQPQHF.

The chain has TRBV2 and TRBJ2-5, with D possibly matching TRBD2 (6 bases). The CDR3 is 17 residues long. Looked up from germline, CDR1 is SNHLY and CDR2 is FYNNEI. Trimming left V 4 bases short and J 5 bases short, with 23 bases between. CDR3 nucleotides: TGTGCCAGCAGTGTGGGGGGTGTAGGGGCGGCTTCGGAGACCCAGTACTTC. Its translation is CASSVGGVGAASETQYF.

The chain joins TRBV19 to TRBJ2-5, with D possibly being TRBD1 or TRBD2 (6 bases each). The CDR3 covers 15 residues. V lost 5 bases and J lost 5, with 18 bases in between. Germline V gene sequence: CDR1 LNHDA, CDR2 SQIVND (reference sequence). The CDR3 DNA is TGTGCCAGTAGTTGGGGGGCCCAGGCGGGTGAGACCCAGTACTTC. Protein product: CASSWGAQAGETQYF.

This sequence joins TRBV4-2 and TRBJ2-7; TRBD2 aligns across 10 bases. V gave up 3 bases and J gave up 3 bases; unmatched junction bases: 8. Per germline, CDR1 LGHNA and CDR2 YNFKEQ. The CDR3 covers 16 residues. CDR3 DNA sequence: TGTGCCAGCAGCCAGGTTTCCGGGACTAGCGTCTACGAGCAGTACTTC. It yields the protein CASSQVSGTSVYEQYF.

The chain employs TRBV10-1 and TRBJ1-4; D is possibly TRBD1 (5 bases). The CDR3 is 16 amino acids. Germline CDR1 is WNHNN and CDR2 is SYGVQD (reference sequence). V lost 8 bases and J lost 8, with 24 bases in between. The CDR3 reads CASPNFRRENPEKLFF. The CDR3 DNA follows: TGCGCCAGCCCTAACTTCCGCAGGGAAAACCCCGAAAAACTGTTTTTT.

V and J are TRBV19 and TRBJ2-1; TRBD2 aligns across 11 bases. CDR1 is LNHDA, CDR2 SQIVND, per germline (reference sequence). This CDR3 is 18 amino acids long. V was pared by 7 bases and J by 6 bases, with 17 bases of the junction left unmatched. CDR3 nucleotides: TGTGCCAGTACCCAGGCTAGGCTAGCGGGGGGTTCTACCAATGAGCAGTTCTTC. It specifies CASTQARLAGGSTNEQFF.

This clone occurred a few times. J is TRBJ2-1 and V is TRBV5-5; maybe TRBD2 (6 bases). Per the germline V gene, CDR1 is SGHKS and CDR2 is YYEKEE (reference sequence). V lost 0 bases and J 8 bases, leaving 12 bases between the germline ends. The CDR3 runs 14 residues. The CDR3 coding sequence is TGTGCCAGCAGCTTGGCGCGGGGTACTGATGAGCAGTTCTTC. This translates into CASSLARGTDEQFF.

This clone appeared a single time. Other DNA sequences from this sample encode an identical CDR3 as well. This chain joins TRBV6-2 or TRBV6-3 and TRBJ1-5; tentative D call: TRBD1 (5 bases). V lost 2 bases, J lost 7 bases, and 9 bases lay in between. The CDR3 runs to 13 residues. The germline CDR1 and CDR2 sequences are MNHEY and SVGEGT. This CDR3 is CASSYGGTQPQHF. CDR3 in DNA: TGTGCCAGCAGTTACGGGGGGACCCAGCCCCAGCATTTT.

This chain links TRBV12-3 or TRBV12-4 with TRBJ2-5, with D hard to call. CDR3 size: 13 residues. Deletions cut 3 bases from V and 5 bases from J, with 10 bases between. The CDR3 here is CASSFQVGETQYF. CDR3 nucleotides: TGTGCCAGCAGTTTTCAGGTGGGGGAGACCCAGTACTTC.

This chain links TRBV19 with TRBJ1-2; D might be TRBD1 (5 bases). Trimming removed 8 bases from V and 0 bases from J, with 13 bases in between. There are 14 residues in the CDR3. Germline-derived CDR1 and CDR2 are LNHDA and SQIVND (reference sequence). CDR3 bases: TGTGCCAGTTTCTCGCAGGGAGCTAACTATGGCTACACCTTC. It encodes CASFSQGANYGYTF.

The V and J genes are TRBV6-6 and TRBJ2-7; D not resolved. Germline V gene lookup returns CDR1 MNHNY and CDR2 SVGAGI (reference sequence). The CDR3 covers 14 residues. With 1 base removed from V and 5 bases from J, the gap between germline ends came to 12 bases. In nucleotides, the CDR3 is TGTGCCAGCAGTTACTGGCAGGATCGGGACGAGCAGTACTTC. It yields the protein CASSYWQDRDEQYF.

This rearrangement joins TRBV5-1 to TRBJ1-3; no firm D call. Germline values: CDR1 SGHRS, CDR2 YFSETQ. Trimming pared 0 bases from V and 0 bases from J, leaving 7 bases between. CDR3 length equals 15 residues. CDR3 in DNA: TGCGCCAGCAGCTTGGACGGATACTCTGGAAACACCATATATTTT. Encoded protein: CASSLDGYSGNTIYF.

The rearrangement joins TRBV5-6 to TRBJ2-1, with D unresolved. The CDR3 extends over 11 amino acids. Germline lookup yields CDR1 SGHDT and CDR2 YYEEEE. V was shortened by 4 bases and J by 2 bases, with 1 base between the two germline ends. The CDR3 spells CASSAYNEQFF. CDR3 bases: TGTGCCAGCAGCGCCTACAATGAGCAGTTCTTC.

The genes are TRBV10-3 and TRBJ1-2; TRBD1 agrees at 8 bases. The ends lost 4 bases at V and 5 bases at J; junction bases unmatched: 6. CDR1 ENHRY and CDR2 SYGVKD come from the germline V gene. The CDR3 sequence is 14 residues long. CDR3 residues: CAISGGQGWYGYTF. The CDR3 region has the DNA TGTGCCATCAGTGGAGGACAGGGTTGGTATGGCTACACCTTC.

The V and J genes are TRBV14 and TRBJ2-7; D is undetermined. Looked up from germline, CDR1 is SGHDN and CDR2 is FVKESK. The CDR3 length is 11 residues. The V end was cut by 1 base, the J end by 5 bases, with 3 bases between. This chain's CDR3 is CASSQGHEQYF. Written as DNA, the CDR3 is TGTGCCAGCAGCCAAGGCCACGAGCAGTACTTC.

CDR3 sequence: CAWSLQINQPQHF. As DNA, the CDR3 is TGTGCCTGGAGCCTACAGATCAATCAGCCCCAGCATTTT. V gene TRBV30 combines with J gene TRBJ1-5; D gene unclear. This CDR3 has 13 residues. CDR1 GTSNPN and CDR2 SVGIG come from the germline V gene (reference sequence). V dropped 3 bases and J dropped 3 bases, with 9 bases sitting between them.

V gene TRBV7-6 combines with J gene TRBJ2-2, with 9 bases that match TRBD1. Trimming at V came to 5 bases and at J to 8 bases, leaving 6 bases not matched to a gene. This CDR3 comprises 14 residues. The germline gives CDR1 SGHVS, CDR2 FNYEAQ. The CDR3 sequence: CASSVGTGSGELFF. The CDR3 region has the DNA TGTGCCAGCAGCGTCGGGACAGGGAGTGGGGAGCTGTTTTTT.

This chain uses TRBV7-9 with TRBJ1-6, with D maybe TRBD1 (5 bases). V lost 6 bases, J lost 6 bases, and 18 bases lay in between. The CDR3 covers 16 residues. The germline CDR1 and CDR2 sequences are SEHNR and FQNEAQ (reference sequence). The CDR3 DNA reads as TGTGCCAGCAGGTTCGCGGCGGGGGGAGGTAATTCACCCCTCCACTTT. This encodes CASRFAAGGGNSPLHF.

V is TRBV19 and J is TRBJ1-1; D is perhaps TRBD1 (5 bases). CDR1 and CDR2 (germline): LNHDA, SQIVND (reference sequence). The CDR3 covers 11 residues. Trimming stripped 6 bases from V and 11 bases from J, with 13 bases between. CDR3 loop: CASRVWGEAFF. The CDR3 coding sequence is TGTGCCAGTAGAGTATGGGGGGAGGCTTTCTTT.

The rearrangement joins TRBV18 to TRBJ1-1, with D uncertain. This CDR3 is 12 amino acids long. The V gene lost 6 bases and the J gene lost 9 bases, with 14 bases spanning the gap. Germline CDR1 KGHSH, CDR2 LQKENI. The chain's CDR3 is CASSPWERKAFF. The CDR3 coding sequence is TGTGCCAGCTCGCCTTGGGAGCGGAAAGCTTTCTTT.

The chain couples TRBV6-5 to TRBJ2-5; perhaps TRBD1 as D (5 bases). V was clipped by 7 bases and J by 2 bases, with 17 bases between them. The V gene's germline CDR1 is MNHEY and CDR2 SVGAGI. The CDR3 is made up of 15 amino acids. The CDR3 coding sequence is TGTGCCAGCACTATACAGGTGGGGCGGCAAGAGACCCAGTACTTC. It codes for CASTIQVGRQETQYF.

The chain couples TRBV7-6 to TRBJ1-5; the D is unclear. This CDR3 is built from 13 residues. Deletions cut 1 base from V and 6 bases from J, with 7 bases between. CDR1 is SGHVS, CDR2 FNYEAQ, per germline. The CDR3 region is CASSLVAGQPQHF. The CDR3 DNA follows: TGTGCCAGCAGCTTAGTTGCAGGTCAGCCCCAGCATTTT.

This chain uses TRBV28 with TRBJ1-4; D perhaps matches TRBD1 (5 bases). Germline CDR1 reads MDHEN; CDR2 reads SYDVKM. The CDR3 spans 13 residues. Trimming removed 2 bases from V and 10 bases from J, with 11 bases in between. CDR3 sequence reads: CASSLLAGGKLFF. Written as DNA, the CDR3 is TGTGCCAGCAGTTTACTCGCCGGGGGAAAACTGTTTTTT. Using reference TRBV28 and TRBJ1-4 for the parts outside the CDR3, the full variable domain is DVKVTQSSRYLVKRTGEKVFLECVQDMDHENMFWYRQDPGLGLRLIYFSYDVKMKEKGDIPEGYSVSREKKERFSLILESASTNQTSMYLCASSLLAGGKLFFGSGTQLSVL.

The rearrangement joins TRBV7-9 to TRBJ1-2; the match to TRBD1 covers 8 bases. This CDR3 has 13 residues. CDR1 and CDR2 (germline): SEHNR, FQNEAQ (reference sequence). J lost 8 bases, V lost 7 bases, and 9 bases had no gene match. The CDR3 sequence: CASKRRGPGGYTF. The CDR3 coding sequence is TGTGCCAGCAAACGCAGGGGGCCCGGGGGCTACACCTTC. The full variable domain, in which reference TRBV7-9 and TRBJ1-2 provide the parts outside the CDR3, is DTGVSQNPRHKITKRGQNVTFRCDPISEHNRLYWYRQTLGQGPEFLTYFQNEAQLEKSRLLSDRFSAERPKGSFSTLEIQRTEQGDSAMYLCASKRRGPGGYTFGSGTRLTVV.

This clone was found once. The chain is built from TRBV10-3 and TRBJ2-3; D call uncertain. The CDR3 contains 13 residues. V was shortened by 4 bases and J by 0 bases, with 5 bases between the two germline ends. From germline, CDR1 is ENHRY and CDR2 SYGVKD. Written as DNA, the CDR3 is TGTGCCATCAGTGGGGCAAGCACAGATACGCAGTATTTT. Its translation is CAISGASTDTQYF.

The chain employs TRBV3-1 (or the pseudogene TRBV3-2) and TRBJ1-2, with D possibly matching TRBD1 (5 bases). This CDR3 contains 13 residues. The germline CDR1 and CDR2 sequences are LGHDT and YNNKEL (reference sequence). Between the trimmed V and J ends, which lost 7 bases and 2 bases, there was a span of 11 bases. The CDR3 sequence: CASTPAGNYGYTF. The CDR3 bases are TGTGCCAGCACGCCCGCAGGGAACTATGGCTACACCTTC.

CDR3 loop: CASSYSEGGAQYF. CDR3 DNA sequence: TGTGCCAGCAGTTACTCGGAAGGCGGGGCGCAGTACTTC. The chain combines TRBV6-5 with TRBJ2-7, with D possibly being TRBD2 (6 bases). Deletions cut 0 bases from V and 9 bases from J, with 12 bases between. Looked up from germline, CDR1 is MNHEY and CDR2 is SVGAGI. This CDR3 comprises 13 residues.

The J gene is TRBJ1-4, the V gene TRBV18; D unclear. V was shortened by 5 bases and J by 5 bases, with 9 bases between the two germline ends. The V gene's germline CDR1 is KGHSH and CDR2 LQKENI. The CDR3 is 13 residues long. CDR3 amino acids: CASSAGQNEKLFF. The CDR3 DNA is TGTGCCAGCTCAGCGGGCCAAAATGAAAAACTGTTTTTT.

This rearrangement joins TRBV27 to TRBJ2-5; D may match TRBD1 or TRBD2 (5 bases each). Looked up from germline, CDR1 is MNHEY and CDR2 is SMNVEV (reference sequence). V was cut by 5 bases and J by 1 base, with 11 bases left in between. CDR3 length equals 14 residues. CDR3 sequence: CASSLRDGQETQYF. CDR3 nucleotides: TGTGCCAGCAGTCTCCGGGACGGCCAAGAGACCCAGTACTTC.

This sequence joins TRBV11-2 and TRBJ2-2, with TRBD2 matching 13 bases. After removal of 6 bases from V and 7 bases from J, the junction contained 8 bases not matched to a gene. CDR3 size: 16 residues. The germline gives CDR1 SGHAT, CDR2 FQNNGV. CDR3 loop: CASRPTSGGLLGELFF. Here the CDR3 DNA reads TGTGCCAGCAGGCCGACTAGCGGGGGGTTGCTCGGGGAGCTGTTTTTT.